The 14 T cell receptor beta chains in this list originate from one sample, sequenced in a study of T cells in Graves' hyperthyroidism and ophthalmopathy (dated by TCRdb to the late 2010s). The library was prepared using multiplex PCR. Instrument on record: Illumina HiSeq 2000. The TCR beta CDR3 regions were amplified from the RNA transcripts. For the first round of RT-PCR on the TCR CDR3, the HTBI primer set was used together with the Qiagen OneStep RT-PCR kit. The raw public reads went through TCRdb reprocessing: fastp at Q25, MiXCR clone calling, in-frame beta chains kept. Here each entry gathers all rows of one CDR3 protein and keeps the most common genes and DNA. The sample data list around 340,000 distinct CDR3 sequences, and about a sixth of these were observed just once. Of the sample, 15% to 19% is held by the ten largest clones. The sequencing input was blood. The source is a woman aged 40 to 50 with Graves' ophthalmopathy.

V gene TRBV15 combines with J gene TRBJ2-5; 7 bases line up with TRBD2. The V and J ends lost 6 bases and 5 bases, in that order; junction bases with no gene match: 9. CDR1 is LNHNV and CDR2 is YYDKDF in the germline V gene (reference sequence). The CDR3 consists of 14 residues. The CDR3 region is CATRPLAGFETQYF. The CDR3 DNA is TGTGCCACCAGACCTTTAGCGGGCTTTGAGACCCAGTACTTC.

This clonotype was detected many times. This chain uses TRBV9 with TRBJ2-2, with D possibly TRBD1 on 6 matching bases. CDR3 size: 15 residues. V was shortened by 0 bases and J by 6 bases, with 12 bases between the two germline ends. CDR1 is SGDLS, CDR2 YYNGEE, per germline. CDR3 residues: CASSVATGKAGELFF. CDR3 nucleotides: TGTGCCAGCAGCGTAGCTACAGGGAAGGCCGGGGAGCTGTTTTTT.

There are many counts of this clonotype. CDR3 nucleotide sequence: TGTGCCAGCAACTCCGGGGGGGAGACCCAGTACTTC. This encodes CASNSGGETQYF. The chain has TRBV6-1 and TRBJ2-5, with 7 bases aligning to TRBD2. The junction had 4 bases not matched to a gene; V was cut back by 7 bases and J by 5 bases. The CDR3 runs 12 residues. The germline V gene encodes CDR1 MNHNS and CDR2 SASEGT.

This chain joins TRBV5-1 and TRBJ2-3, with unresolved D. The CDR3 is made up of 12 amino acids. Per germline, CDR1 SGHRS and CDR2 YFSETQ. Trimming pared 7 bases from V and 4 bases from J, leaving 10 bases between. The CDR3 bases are TGCGCCAGCCATGATCCGGCAGATACGCAGTATTTT. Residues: CASHDPADTQYF.

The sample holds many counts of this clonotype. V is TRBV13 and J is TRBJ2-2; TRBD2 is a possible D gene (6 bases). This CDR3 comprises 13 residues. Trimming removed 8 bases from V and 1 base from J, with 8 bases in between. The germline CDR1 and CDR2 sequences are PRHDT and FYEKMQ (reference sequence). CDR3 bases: TGTGCCAGCGGGAGGCGGAACACCGGGGAGCTGTTTTTT. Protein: CASGRRNTGELFF.

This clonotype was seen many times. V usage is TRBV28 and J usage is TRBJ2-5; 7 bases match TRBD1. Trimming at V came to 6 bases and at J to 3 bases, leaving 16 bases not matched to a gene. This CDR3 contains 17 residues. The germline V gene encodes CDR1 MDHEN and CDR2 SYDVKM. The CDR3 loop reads CASSFFGTGTDEETQYF. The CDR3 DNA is TGTGCCAGCAGCTTTTTTGGCACCGGGACAGACGAAGAGACCCAGTACTTC.

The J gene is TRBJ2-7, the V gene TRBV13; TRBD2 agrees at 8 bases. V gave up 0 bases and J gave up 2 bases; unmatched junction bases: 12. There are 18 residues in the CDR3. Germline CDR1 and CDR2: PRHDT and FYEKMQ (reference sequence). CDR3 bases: TGTGCCAGCAGCTTAGGCCGATCCCGTAGCGGGGCCGCCTACGAGCAGTACTTC. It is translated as CASSLGRSRSGAAYEQYF.

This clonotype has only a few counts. CDR3 loop: CASSEGHHYEQYF. CDR3 DNA: TGTGCCAGCAGTGAAGGGCACCACTACGAGCAGTACTTC. The rearrangement joins TRBV6-1 to TRBJ2-7; no reliable D call. Germline CDR1 and CDR2: MNHNS and SASEGT. V lost 1 base and J lost 3, with 7 bases in between. There are 13 residues in the CDR3.

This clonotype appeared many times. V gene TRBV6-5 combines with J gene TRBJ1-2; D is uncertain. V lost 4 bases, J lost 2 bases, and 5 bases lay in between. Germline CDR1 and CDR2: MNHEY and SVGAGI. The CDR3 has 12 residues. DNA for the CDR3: TGTGCCAGCAGTTCAAGGAACTATGGCTACACCTTC. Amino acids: CASSSRNYGYTF.

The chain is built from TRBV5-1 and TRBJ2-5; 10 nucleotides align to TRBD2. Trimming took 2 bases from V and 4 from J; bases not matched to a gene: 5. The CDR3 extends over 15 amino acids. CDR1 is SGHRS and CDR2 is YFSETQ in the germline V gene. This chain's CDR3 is CASSFGLAGAETQYF. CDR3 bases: TGCGCCAGCAGCTTTGGTCTAGCGGGAGCAGAGACCCAGTACTTC.

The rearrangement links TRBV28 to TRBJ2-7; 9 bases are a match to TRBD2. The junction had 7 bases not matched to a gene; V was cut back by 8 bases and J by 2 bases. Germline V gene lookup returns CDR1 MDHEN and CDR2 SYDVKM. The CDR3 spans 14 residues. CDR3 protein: CASASSGTAYEQYF. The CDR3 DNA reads TGTGCCAGCGCCTCTAGCGGGACGGCCTACGAGCAGTACTTC.

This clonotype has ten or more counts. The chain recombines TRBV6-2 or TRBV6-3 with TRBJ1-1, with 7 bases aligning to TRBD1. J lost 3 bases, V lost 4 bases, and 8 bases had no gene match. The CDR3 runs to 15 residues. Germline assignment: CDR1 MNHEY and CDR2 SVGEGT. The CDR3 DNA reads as TGTGCCAGCAGTTCCCTCGCAGGGGGTTACACTGAAGCTTTCTTT. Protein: CASSSLAGGYTEAFF.

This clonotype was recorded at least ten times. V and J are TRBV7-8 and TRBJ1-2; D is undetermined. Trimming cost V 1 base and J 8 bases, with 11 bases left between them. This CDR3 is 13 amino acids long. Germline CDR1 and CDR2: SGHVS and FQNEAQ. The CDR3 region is CASSLVVGGGYTF. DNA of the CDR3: TGTGCCAGCAGCTTAGTGGTAGGAGGGGGCTACACCTTC.

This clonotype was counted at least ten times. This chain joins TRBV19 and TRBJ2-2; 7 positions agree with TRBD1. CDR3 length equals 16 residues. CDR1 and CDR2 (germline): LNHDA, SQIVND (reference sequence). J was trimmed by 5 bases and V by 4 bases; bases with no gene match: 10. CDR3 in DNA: TGTGCCAGTAGTACGGTAGACAGGGTTTTAACCGGGGAGCTGTTTTTT. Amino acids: CASSTVDRVLTGELFF.